One TCR beta chain is described in this entry. Participant reports of clinical history set cohort assignment. The assay was immunoSEQ multiplex PCR, and TCRdb's table has in-frame clones only and misses some. This table has 170,000 or so clones, around nine tenths appearing once. This entry belongs to a study of blood T cell repertoires in COVID-19. This CDR3 has 16 residues. Germline V gives CDR1 LNHNV, CDR2 YYDKDF (reference sequence). Trimming removed 0 bases from V and 5 bases from J; junction bases left unmatched: 7. J is TRBJ1-2 and V is TRBV15, with 9 bases lining up with TRBD1. The clonotype comes from a woman aged 45-60 years who had recovered from COVID-19. The sample was PBMCs or T cells enriched from blood (not recorded which). The CDR3 region is CATSRDAGQGSYGYTF. The CDR3 DNA is TGTGCCACCAGCAGAGATGCGGGACAGGGCTCGTATGGCTACACCTTC.